This is a list of T cell receptor beta chains from one sample in a study of cytomegalovirus exposure and HLA in healthy donors. Using immunoSEQ multiplex PCR, the repertoire was profiled, and TCRdb retains in-frame clones only, with some absent. The sample records fewer than 200,000 clones, 70% to 90% being singletons. Material: PBMCs. The receptor set was obtained from a young woman in good health and CMV-seronegative. Each CDR3 is given with its conserved first and last residue. The order of the fields is D gene, J gene, V gene, clone size, CDR3 DNA, CDR3 protein. A D gene is named only where the DNA matches it firmly. Expanded clones get a size class; other rows say once, few or many, or leave the size out.

D: .; J: TRBJ1-2; V: TRBV14; size: .; DNA: TGTGCCAGCAGCCAGAGTCGACAGCCCTATGGCTACACCTTC; CDR3: CASSQSRQPYGYTF
D: TRBD1; J: TRBJ2-7; V: TRBV9; size: .; DNA: TGTGCCAGCAGCCCAGAACCGGGACAGCCAACCTACGAGCAGTACTTC; CDR3: CASSPEPGQPTYEQYF
D: TRBD1; J: TRBJ2-7; V: TRBV11-2; size: .; DNA: TGTGCCAGCAGCTTAGCAGGGACAGGCGTATACGAGCAGTACTTC; CDR3: CASSLAGTGVYEQYF
D: TRBD1; J: TRBJ2-7; V: TRBV5-1; size: .; DNA: TGCGCCAGCAGCCACGGACAGGGGATCTACGAGCAGTACTTC; CDR3: CASSHGQGIYEQYF
D: .; J: TRBJ1-2; V: TRBV28; size: few; DNA: TGTGCCAGCAGGCTACAGGATAATAACTATGGCTACACCTTC; CDR3: CASRLQDNNYGYTF
D: TRBD1; J: TRBJ2-1; V: TRBV18; size: few; DNA: TGTGCCAGCTCACCAATCGACAGGGAAGGTCAGCAGTTCTTC; CDR3: CASSPIDREGQQFF
D: .; J: TRBJ2-1; V: TRBV7-6; size: .; DNA: TGTGCCAGCAGCTCGCAACTAGGCTATGAGCAGTTCTTC; CDR3: CASSSQLGYEQFF
D: .; J: TRBJ2-2; V: TRBV7-9; size: .; DNA: TGTGCCAGCAGCCTCCACGGGGCCGGGGAGCTGTTTTTT; CDR3: CASSLHGAGELFF
D: TRBD1; J: TRBJ1-1; V: TRBV6-5; size: .; DNA: TGTGCCAGCAGTTTCTTACAGGGGGCACGGGCTGAAGCTTTCTTT; CDR3: CASSFLQGARAEAFF
D: .; J: TRBJ1-5; V: TRBV5-6; size: .; DNA: TGTGCCAGCAGCTTGTATTACTGGGGCGAGAGCAATCAGCCCCAGCATTTT; CDR3: CASSLYYWGESNQPQHF
D: .; J: TRBJ2-7; V: TRBV28; size: once; DNA: TGTGCCAGCAGTATCTCAGGCCCGGTCAGTCTGTACTTC; CDR3: CASSISGPVSLYF
D: TRBD2; J: TRBJ2-1; V: TRBV5-4; size: .; DNA: TGTGCCAGCAGCTTCCCAGCGGGAGACAATGAGCAGTTCTTC; CDR3: CASSFPAGDNEQFF
D: TRBD1; J: TRBJ2-3; V: TRBV11-2; size: .; DNA: TGTGCCAGCAGCTTAGGGGACAGGGACGCAGATACGCAGTATTTT; CDR3: CASSLGDRDADTQYF